The rows below give T cell receptor beta chains drawn from one sample of a study of shared clonotypes between healthy human individuals. This table comes from immunoSEQ multiplex PCR, and its TCRdb copy is limited to in-frame clones, with some not included. The sample holds about 2 million clones, roughly 94% seen once. What was sequenced was naive CD4+ T cells sorted from blood. These receptors came from a man aged 18 to 30 in good health. CDR3s include the opening cysteine and the closing phenylalanine or tryptophan. A D gene is named only where the DNA matches it firmly. Only part of the rows carry a size: once, few, many, or a class if the clone is expanded.

TRBJ2-1 | - | TRBD2 | TRBV10-3 | CAISESTLAGVSNEQFF | TGTGCCATCAGTGAGTCGACTCTAGCGGGAGTATCAAATGAGCAGTTCTTC
TRBJ1-2 | - | - | TRBV19 | CASNDGINYGYTF | TGTGCCAGTAATGACGGCATCAACTATGGCTACACCTTC
TRBJ1-3 | - | - | TRBV15 | CATSRDRQAPGNTIYF | TGTGCCACCAGCAGAGATCGACAGGCACCTGGAAACACCATATATTTT
TRBJ2-3 | many | TRBD2 | TRBV4-3 | CASSQEARGLGADTQYF | TGCGCCAGCAGCCAAGAGGCCCGCGGACTAGGGGCAGATACGCAGTATTTT
TRBJ1-2 | - | - | TRBV5-6 | CASSGSGGNYGYTF | TGTGCCAGCAGCGGCTCGGGCGGAAACTATGGCTACACCTTC
TRBJ2-5 | - | - | TRBV4-1 | CASSQVMVGTQYF | TGCGCCAGCAGCCAAGTAATGGTCGGGACCCAGTACTTC
TRBJ1-2 | - | TRBD1 | TRBV27 | CASSSGRRDSRLLYGYTF | TGTGCCAGCAGTTCCGGCCGACGGGACAGCCGCTTACTCTATGGCTACACCTTC
TRBJ2-7 | once | TRBD1 | TRBV7-2 | CASSEGLGTGIYEQYF | TGTGCCAGCAGCGAAGGGTTGGGGACAGGGATCTACGAGCAGTACTTC
TRBJ2-5 | - | TRBD1 | TRBV5-1 | CASSRTSGTGQETQYF | TGCGCCAGCAGCCGGACCTCCGGGACAGGTCAAGAGACCCAGTACTTC
TRBJ2-4 | once | - | TRBV27 | CASSSTGIAKNIQYF | TGTGCCAGCAGTTCTACAGGGATAGCCAAAAACATTCAGTACTTC
TRBJ2-3 | - | - | TRBV7-2 | CASSLAGTSTDTQYF | TGTGCCAGCAGCTTAGCGGGAACTAGCACAGATACGCAGTATTTT
TRBJ1-4 | once | TRBD1 | TRBV28 | CASSLSRGQREKLFF | TGTGCCAGCAGTTTATCCAGGGGGCAGCGGGAAAAACTGTTTTTT
TRBJ2-7 | - | TRBD2 | TRBV10-1 | CASSSGSSYEQYF | TGCGCCAGTAGTAGCGGGAGCTCCTACGAGCAGTACTTC
TRBJ2-5 | - | - | TRBV4-1 | CASSHNEQAIQETQYF | TGCGCCAGCAGCCATAATGAGCAGGCGATCCAAGAGACCCAGTACTTC
TRBJ2-1 | - | TRBD2 | TRBV28 | CASSEGLRFNEQFF | TGTGCCAGCAGTGAGGGACTACGATTCAATGAGCAGTTCTTC
TRBJ2-7 | - | - | TRBV14 | CASSQATGSEQYF | TGTGCCAGCAGCCAAGCTACAGGGTCGGAGCAGTACTTC
TRBJ2-7 | - | - | TRBV7-2 | CASRQTSFEQYF | TGTGCCAGCAGACAGACTAGTTTCGAGCAGTACTTC
TRBJ1-5 | - | - | TRBV18 | CASSPDGTTEHF | TGTGCCAGCTCACCGGACGGGACTACAGAGCATTTT
TRBJ1-6 | - | - | TRBV6-5 | CASRRGSSYNSPLHF | TGTGCCAGTAGGAGGGGGAGCTCCTATAATTCACCCCTCCACTTT
TRBJ1-3 | - | - | TRBV18 | CASSPVNGNTIYF | TGTGCCAGCTCACCCGTTAATGGAAACACCATATATTTT
TRBJ1-4 | - | - | TRBV6-1 | CASSGTAGNEKLFF | TGTGCCAGCAGTGGGACGGCCGGGAATGAAAAACTGTTTTTT
TRBJ1-1 | - | TRBD1 | TRBV2 | CASRARTGVSEAFF | TGTGCCAGCAGGGCGAGGACAGGGGTCTCTGAAGCTTTCTTT
TRBJ2-1 | - | TRBD1 | TRBV15 | CATSRGGTGGSYNEQFF | TGTGCCACCAGCAGGGGGGGAACAGGGGGCAGCTACAATGAGCAGTTCTTC
TRBJ2-7 | - | - | TRBV7-9 | CASSTTPYEQYF | TGTGCCAGCAGCACAACTCCTTACGAGCAGTACTTC
TRBJ2-1 | - | TRBD2 | TRBV5-6 | CASSPIERGPESYNEQFF | TGTGCCAGCAGCCCCATCGAGCGGGGCCCTGAGTCCTACAATGAGCAGTTCTTC
TRBJ2-1 | once | - | TRBV6-5 | CASWSTRNEQFF | TGTGCCAGCTGGTCGACCCGAAATGAGCAGTTCTTC
TRBJ2-5 | - | TRBD2 | TRBV9 | CASSPRLAGGQETQYF | TGTGCCAGCAGCCCAAGACTAGCGGGAGGGCAAGAGACCCAGTACTTC
TRBJ1-3 | - | - | TRBV5-1 | CASSLPAKGSSGNTIYF | TGCGCCAGCAGCTTACCGGCTAAGGGATCCTCTGGAAACACCATATATTTT
TRBJ2-7 | once | TRBD1 | TRBV27 | CASSLGTGEQYF | TGTGCCAGCAGTCTCGGGACAGGCGAGCAGTACTTC
TRBJ1-1 | - | - | TRBV19 | CASVRPGGTEAFF | TGTGCCAGTGTCCGTCCTGGGGGCACTGAAGCTTTCTTT
TRBJ2-1 | once | TRBD1 | TRBV6-9 | CASRGTGVYNEQFF | TGTGCCAGCAGGGGGACAGGGGTTTACAATGAGCAGTTCTTC
TRBJ2-1 | - | TRBD2 | TRBV5-1 | CASSLAGLAGGPNNEQFF | TGCGCCAGCAGCTTGGCCGGACTAGCGGGAGGGCCGAACAATGAGCAGTTCTTC
TRBJ1-2 | - | TRBD1 | TRBV5-1 | CASSHGTGGYGYTF | TGCGCCAGCAGCCACGGGACAGGGGGCTATGGCTACACCTTC
TRBJ1-6 | - | TRBD1 | TRBV5-4 | CASSSGTGLGSYNSPLHF | TGTGCCAGCAGCTCCGGGACAGGGCTTGGGTCCTATAATTCACCCCTCCACTTT
TRBJ1-2 | - | TRBD1 | TRBV28 | CASSLIGQGEYGYTF | TGTGCCAGCAGTTTAATCGGACAGGGCGAGTATGGCTACACCTTC
TRBJ2-3 | - | - | TRBV7-2 | CASSLQGPDTQYF | TGTGCCAGCAGCTTGCAGGGGCCAGATACGCAGTATTTT
TRBJ2-1 | once | - | TRBV10-1 | CASSRAILGEQFF | TGCGCCAGCAGCCGGGCCATCCTGGGTGAGCAGTTCTTC
TRBJ1-2 | - | - | TRBV6-6 | CATHRGGYTF | TGTGCCACCCACCGGGGTGGCTACACCTTC
TRBJ2-7 | - | TRBD2 | TRBV2 | CASSDGLVTHEQYF | TGTGCCAGCAGTGATGGACTAGTTACTCACGAGCAGTACTTC
TRBJ1-6 | - | TRBD1 | TRBV7-2 | CASSLNPGTGSSPLHF | TGTGCCAGCAGCCTGAATCCCGGGACAGGGTCCTCACCCCTCCACTTT
TRBJ2-5 | - | - | TRBV6-5 | CASRARETQYF | TGTGCCAGCAGAGCCCGGGAGACCCAGTACTTC
TRBJ2-7 | - | TRBD1 | TRBV18 | CASSPGQGTGYEQYF | TGTGCCAGCTCACCAGGACAGGGTACGGGCTACGAGCAGTACTTC
TRBJ2-7 | - | TRBD1 | TRBV6-6 | CASSYSALGQGREQYF | TGTGCCAGCAGTTACTCCGCCCTGGGACAGGGGCGCGAGCAGTACTTC
TRBJ1-5 | - | - | TRBV6-1 | CASRLGQQSNQPQHF | TGTGCCAGCCGATTGGGGCAGCAGAGCAATCAGCCCCAGCATTTT
TRBJ1-3 | - | TRBD1 | TRBV5-1 | CASSLMGTGSRSSGNTIYF | TGCGCCAGCAGCTTAATGGGGACAGGATCGCGCTCCTCTGGAAACACCATATATTTT
TRBJ1-5 | - | - | TRBV28 | CASTRGDNNQPQHF | TGTGCCAGCACGAGGGGCGATAACAATCAGCCCCAGCATTTT
TRBJ1-5 | - | - | TRBV7-9 | CASSLTGVGPQHF | TGTGCCAGCAGCCTGACCGGGGTCGGGCCCCAGCATTTT
TRBJ1-4 | - | - | TRBV9 | CASSVGTLNEKLFF | TGTGCCAGCAGCGTCGGGACCCTTAATGAAAAACTGTTTTTT
TRBJ2-1 | - | - | TRBV6-5 | CASSHPRNEQFF | TGTGCCAGCAGCCACCCGAGGAATGAGCAGTTCTTC
TRBJ2-2 | - | - | TRBV9 | CASSVVPSSITGELFF | TGTGCCAGCAGCGTAGTTCCTAGCTCTATCACCGGGGAGCTGTTTTTT
TRBJ1-6 | - | - | TRBV7-9 | CASSLGQDNSPLHF | TGTGCCAGCAGCTTAGGACAGGATAATTCACCCCTCCACTTT
TRBJ1-4 | - | TRBD1 | TRBV25-1 | CASSARTGLNEKLFF | TGTGCCAGCAGCGCTCGGACAGGACTGAATGAAAAACTGTTTTTT
TRBJ1-2 | - | - | TRBV7-9 | CASSPELGPVNYGYTF | TGTGCCAGCAGCCCCGAGCTCGGCCCGGTTAACTATGGCTACACCTTC
TRBJ1-5 | - | TRBD1 | TRBV2 | CASSGQGKDQPQHF | TGTGCCAGCAGCGGACAGGGGAAAGATCAGCCCCAGCATTTT